This entry features one T cell receptor (beta chain) sequence. Its target is not known. The source material, RNA transcripts, was used to amplify TCR beta CDR3 regions. The HTBI primer set drove a first-round RT-PCR of the TCR CDR3. MiXCR was run by TCRdb on the multiplex PCR reads, yielding one entry per CDR3 protein. This sample has 600,000 or so distinct CDR3 sequences, with about a sixth found just once. This sample is drawn from a study of T cells in Graves' hyperthyroidism and ophthalmopathy. Study results and limitations: Most thyroid clonotypes with frequency above 0.001 were detected in blood.

This TCR was sampled from a young woman with Graves' hyperthyroidism. Specimen: blood.

The CDR3 loop reads CASSETSNWAHEQFF. The CDR3 bases are TGTGCCAGCAGTGAAACCTCCAACTGGGCTCATGAGCAGTTCTTC. V is TRBV6-1 and J is TRBJ2-1; D call uncertain. Trimming took off 2 bases at V and 8 bases at J, with 16 bases between the two ends. This CDR3 region has 15 residues. Germline V CDR1 and CDR2: MNHNS, SASEGT.